A selection of T cell receptor beta chains follows, all from one sample in a study of T cell repertoires in cytomegalovirus infection. TCRdb processed the reads anew with MiXCR; each CDR3 protein has one entry. This sample yields fewer than 200,000 distinct CDR3 sequences, of which roughly 9% are seen a single time; about 4.6% belongs to the top ten. Sequenced sample: PBMCs. The receptor source for this set is a human donor in good health (CMV status not recorded). Some clones in this sample may be carry-over from other donors' samples. The CDR3 runs from the conserved cysteine through the conserved F or W. The order of the fields is CDR3 DNA, CDR3 protein, J gene, D gene, V gene, clone size. A D gene is named only where the DNA matches it firmly. Rows may omit the clone size; those that give it use once, few, many or a size class.

TGTGCCAGCAGTTACCGCGTGGGATTCACCTACGAGCAGTACTTC	CASSYRVGFTYEQYF	TRBJ2-7	-	TRBV6-2/TRBV6-3	few
TGTGCCACCGGGACGGCGCATCAGCCCCAGCATTTT	CATGTAHQPQHF	TRBJ1-5	-	TRBV2	many
TGCAGTGCTAGAGATCTCCTTCCCGGGACTATACCGCAGTATTTT	CSARDLLPGTIPQYF	TRBJ2-3	TRBD2	TRBV20-1	-
TGTGCCAACACCAATACCCCCGGCGGGGGCTACACCTTC	CANTNTPGGGYTF	TRBJ1-2	-	TRBV2	many
TGTGCCAGCAGCTTTCTAGCGGGGGGACTCAATGAGCAGTTCTTC	CASSFLAGGLNEQFF	TRBJ2-1	TRBD2	TRBV7-9	few
TGTGCCAGCAGCTTAGCCCTGGGTAGGAGCGGCTACACCTTC	CASSLALGRSGYTF	TRBJ1-2	-	TRBV7-2	many
TGTGCCAGCAGCGGCAGATATGGCTACACCTTC	CASSGRYGYTF	TRBJ1-2	-	TRBV7-2	few
TGTGCCAGCAGCTTAGGGGGACAGATTAATTCACCCCTCCACTTT	CASSLGGQINSPLHF	TRBJ1-6	TRBD1	TRBV7-8	many
TGTGCCAGTAGTATCAACCTTATGGAAGAGACCCAGTACTTC	CASSINLMEETQYF	TRBJ2-5	-	TRBV19	few
TGTGCCAGCAGCTCACCAGATAGCAATCAGCCCCAGCATTTT	CASSSPDSNQPQHF	TRBJ1-5	-	TRBV28	many
TGTGCCAGCAGCCCTCAAAGACTAGCGGGAGGGCAATACAATGAGCAGTTCTTC	CASSPQRLAGGQYNEQFF	TRBJ2-1	TRBD2	TRBV7-2	many
TGCGCCAGCAGGGGCCTGGCTGGAAACACCATATATTTT	CASRGLAGNTIYF	TRBJ1-3	-	TRBV10-2	many
TGTGCCAGCAGCCAGGGGACAGAGTACGAAGCTTTCTTT	CASSQGTEYEAFF	TRBJ1-1	TRBD1	TRBV7-2	many
TGTGCCAGCAGCTTACTAGCGGGAGACCTGATTGGAAATACGCAGTATTTT	CASSLLAGDLIGNTQYF	TRBJ2-3	TRBD2	TRBV7-2	many
TGTGCCAGCAGCTTTGGACAGGGTGGGACCTATGGCTACACCTTC	CASSFGQGGTYGYTF	TRBJ1-2	TRBD1	TRBV11-2	few
TGTGCCAGCACCGGACCCATGAACACTGAAGCTTTCTTT	CASTGPMNTEAFF	TRBJ1-1	-	TRBV28	many
TGTGCCAGCAGCGGCCCCGCCAGACTAGCAGGAGAGACCCAGTACTTC	CASSGPARLAGETQYF	TRBJ2-5	TRBD2	TRBV7-2	many
TGCAGTGCTAAAAGCCCTAGCGGGGGAGACTACGAGCAGTACTTC	CSAKSPSGGDYEQYF	TRBJ2-7	TRBD2	TRBV20-1	many
TGTGCCAGCCTCCAGGGAGCTAGTGACGAGCAGTACTTC	CASLQGASDEQYF	TRBJ2-7	-	TRBV7-8	many
TGCAGTGCTAGTCTCTTCGGGGCTAGCTCTACGGGCGAGCAGTACTTC	CSASLFGASSTGEQYF	TRBJ2-7	-	TRBV20-1	once
TGTGCCAGTATAGGGTACTGGGGCACTGAAGCTTTCTTT	CASIGYWGTEAFF	TRBJ1-1	-	TRBV19	-
TGTGCCAGCAGGGGACAGGGCGGATCACCCCTCCACTTT	CASRGQGGSPLHF	TRBJ1-6	TRBD1	TRBV28	-
TGCAGCGTTGAACCGGACGGGACCTACGAGCAGTACTTC	CSVEPDGTYEQYF	TRBJ2-7	-	TRBV29-1	-
TGCAGCGGGAAGACAGGACAGGAGCATAGCAATCAGCCCCAGCATTTT	CSGKTGQEHSNQPQHF	TRBJ1-5	TRBD1	TRBV29-1	-
TGTGCCAGTAGTATAGAAGTGGAGACCTATGGCTACACCTTC	CASSIEVETYGYTF	TRBJ1-2	-	TRBV19	many
TGCGCCAGCAGCCAAGATAGTCGGGGCCCCTCCGCCGAGCAGTACTTC	CASSQDSRGPSAEQYF	TRBJ2-7	-	TRBV4-3	few
TGCAGTGGCGACGGAGACAATGAGCAGTTCTTC	CSGDGDNEQFF	TRBJ2-1	-	TRBV20-1	-
TGTGCCAGCAGCAACCCACAGGGGGCGGGCACTGAAGCTTTCTTT	CASSNPQGAGTEAFF	TRBJ1-1	TRBD1	TRBV7-2	-
TGTGCCAGCAGCCAAACTAGAGCCGATACGCAGTATTTT	CASSQTRADTQYF	TRBJ2-3	-	TRBV7-2	many
TGTGCCAGCGCACCCGGGACGCCTAACAATGAGCAGTTCTTC	CASAPGTPNNEQFF	TRBJ2-1	-	TRBV6-2/TRBV6-3	many
TGTGCCTGGAGTGGCCAGGGAATCTACGAGCAGTACTTC	CAWSGQGIYEQYF	TRBJ2-7	-	TRBV30	few